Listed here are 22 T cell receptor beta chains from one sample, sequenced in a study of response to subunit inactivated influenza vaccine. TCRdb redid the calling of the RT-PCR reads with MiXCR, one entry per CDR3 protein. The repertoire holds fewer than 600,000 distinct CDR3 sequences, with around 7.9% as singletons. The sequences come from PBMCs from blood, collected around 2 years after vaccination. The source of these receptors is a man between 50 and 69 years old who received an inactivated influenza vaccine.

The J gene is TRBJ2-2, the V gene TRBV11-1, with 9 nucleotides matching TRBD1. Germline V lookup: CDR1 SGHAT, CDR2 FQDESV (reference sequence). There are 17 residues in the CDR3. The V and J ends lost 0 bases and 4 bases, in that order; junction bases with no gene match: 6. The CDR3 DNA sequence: TGTGCCAGCAGCTTAGCCCCGACAGGGGGGAGCACCGGGGAGCTGTTTTTT. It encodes CASSLAPTGGSTGELFF.

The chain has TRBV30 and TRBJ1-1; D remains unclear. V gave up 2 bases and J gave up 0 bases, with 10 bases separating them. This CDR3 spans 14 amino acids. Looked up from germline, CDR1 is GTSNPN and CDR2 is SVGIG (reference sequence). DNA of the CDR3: TGTGCCTGGAGTAAACAGAAACTGAACACTGAAGCTTTCTTT. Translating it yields CAWSKQKLNTEAFF.

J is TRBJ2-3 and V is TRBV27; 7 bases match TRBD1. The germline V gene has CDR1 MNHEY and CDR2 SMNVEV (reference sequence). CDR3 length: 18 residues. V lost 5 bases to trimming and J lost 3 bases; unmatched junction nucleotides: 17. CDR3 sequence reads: CASSPFQFPGQQTDTQYF. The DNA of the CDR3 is TGTGCCAGCAGTCCCTTTCAGTTCCCGGGACAGCAAACAGATACGCAGTATTTT.

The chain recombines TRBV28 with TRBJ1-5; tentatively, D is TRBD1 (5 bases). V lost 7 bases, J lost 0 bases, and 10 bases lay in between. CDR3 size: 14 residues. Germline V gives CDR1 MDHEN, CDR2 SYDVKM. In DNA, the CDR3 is TGTGCCAGCACCCCGGGACTTAGCAATCAGCCCCAGCATTTT. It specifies CASTPGLSNQPQHF.

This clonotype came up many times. In DNA form, the CDR3 reads TGTGCCAGCCGACCCTCGGGGGGAGGCACTGAAGCTTTCTTT. Translation gives CASRPSGGGTEAFF. The chain is built from TRBV25-1 and TRBJ1-1; TRBD1 might be the D (5 bases). Trimming left V 8 bases short and J 4 bases short, with 17 bases between. The CDR3 totals 14 residues. Germline assignment: CDR1 MGHDK and CDR2 SYGVNS.

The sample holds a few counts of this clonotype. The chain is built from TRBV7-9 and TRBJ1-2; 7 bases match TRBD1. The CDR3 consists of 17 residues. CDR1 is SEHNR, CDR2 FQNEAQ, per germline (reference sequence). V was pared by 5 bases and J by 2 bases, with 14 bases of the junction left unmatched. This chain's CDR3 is CASSPHRGLQGNYGYTF. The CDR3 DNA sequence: TGTGCCAGCAGCCCTCACAGGGGACTCCAGGGGAACTATGGCTACACCTTC.

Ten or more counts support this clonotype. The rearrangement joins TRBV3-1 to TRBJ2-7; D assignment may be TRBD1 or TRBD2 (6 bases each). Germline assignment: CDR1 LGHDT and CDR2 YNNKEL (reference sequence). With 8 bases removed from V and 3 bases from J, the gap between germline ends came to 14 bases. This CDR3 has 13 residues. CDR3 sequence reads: CASGGGGFYEQYF. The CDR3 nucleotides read TGTGCCAGCGGAGGGGGAGGCTTCTACGAGCAGTACTTC.

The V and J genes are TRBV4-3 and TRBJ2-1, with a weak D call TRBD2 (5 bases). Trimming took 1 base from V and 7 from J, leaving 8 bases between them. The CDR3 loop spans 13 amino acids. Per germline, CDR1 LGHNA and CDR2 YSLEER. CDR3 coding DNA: TGCGCCAGCAGCCAAGGGACTTGGAATGAGCAGTTCTTC. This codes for CASSQGTWNEQFF.

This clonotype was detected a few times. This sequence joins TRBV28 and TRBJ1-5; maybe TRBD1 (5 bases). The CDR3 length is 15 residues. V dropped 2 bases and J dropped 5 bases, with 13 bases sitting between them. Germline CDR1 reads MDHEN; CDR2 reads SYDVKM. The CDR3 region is CASSLAGYGDQPQHF. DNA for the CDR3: TGTGCCAGCAGTTTAGCAGGGTACGGGGATCAGCCCCAGCATTTT.

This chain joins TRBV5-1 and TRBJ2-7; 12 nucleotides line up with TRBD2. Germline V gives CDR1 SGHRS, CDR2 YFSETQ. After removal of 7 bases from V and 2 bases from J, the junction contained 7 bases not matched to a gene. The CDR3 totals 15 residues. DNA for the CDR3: TGCGCCAGCGGAGAGACTAGCGGGAGAGCCTACGAGCAGTACTTC. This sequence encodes CASGETSGRAYEQYF. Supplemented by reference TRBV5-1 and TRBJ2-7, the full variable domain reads KAGVTQTPRYLIKTRGQQVTLSCSPISGHRSVSWYQQTPGQGLQFLFEYFSETQRNKGNFPGRFSGRQFSNSRSEMNVSTLELGDSALYLCASGETSGRAYEQYFGPGTRLTVT.

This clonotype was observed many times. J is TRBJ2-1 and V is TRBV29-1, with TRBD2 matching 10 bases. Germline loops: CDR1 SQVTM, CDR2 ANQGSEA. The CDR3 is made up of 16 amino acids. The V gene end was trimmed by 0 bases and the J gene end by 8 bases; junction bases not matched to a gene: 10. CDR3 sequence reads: CSVEDPGAGGPDEQFF. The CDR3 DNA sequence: TGCAGCGTTGAAGACCCTGGAGCGGGAGGGCCCGATGAGCAGTTCTTC.

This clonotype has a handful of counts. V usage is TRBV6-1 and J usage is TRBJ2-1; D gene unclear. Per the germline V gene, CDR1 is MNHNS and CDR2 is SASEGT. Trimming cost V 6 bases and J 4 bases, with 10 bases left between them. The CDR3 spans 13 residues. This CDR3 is CASSAGFYNEQFF. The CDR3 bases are TGTGCCAGCAGCGCTGGGTTTTACAATGAGCAGTTCTTC.

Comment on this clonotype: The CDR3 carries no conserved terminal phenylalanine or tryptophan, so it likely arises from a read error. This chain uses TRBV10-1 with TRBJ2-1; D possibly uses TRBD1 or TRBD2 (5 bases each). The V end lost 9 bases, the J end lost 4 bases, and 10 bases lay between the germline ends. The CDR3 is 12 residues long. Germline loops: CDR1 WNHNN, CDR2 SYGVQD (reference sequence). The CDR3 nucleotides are TGCGCCAGTGGGACGACTTACAATGAGCAGTTCTCC. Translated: CASGTTYNEQFS.

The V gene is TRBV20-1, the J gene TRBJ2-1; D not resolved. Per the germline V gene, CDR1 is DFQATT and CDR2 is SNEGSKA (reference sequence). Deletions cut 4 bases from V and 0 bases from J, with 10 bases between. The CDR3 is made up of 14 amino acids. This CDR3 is CSANTLSSYNEQFF. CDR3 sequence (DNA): TGCAGTGCTAACACACTCAGCTCCTACAATGAGCAGTTCTTC.

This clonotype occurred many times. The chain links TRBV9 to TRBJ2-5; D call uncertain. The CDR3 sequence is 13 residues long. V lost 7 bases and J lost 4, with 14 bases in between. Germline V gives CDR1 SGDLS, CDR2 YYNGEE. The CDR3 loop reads CASGGPFGETQYF. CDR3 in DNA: TGTGCCAGCGGCGGCCCTTTCGGAGAGACCCAGTACTTC.

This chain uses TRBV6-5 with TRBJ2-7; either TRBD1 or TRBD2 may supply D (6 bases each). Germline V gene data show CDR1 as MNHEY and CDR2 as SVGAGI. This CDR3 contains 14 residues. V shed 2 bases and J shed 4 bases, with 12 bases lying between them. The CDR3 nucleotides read TGTGCCAGCAGTTACAATATAGGGGGGTACGAGCAGTACTTC. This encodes CASSYNIGGYEQYF.

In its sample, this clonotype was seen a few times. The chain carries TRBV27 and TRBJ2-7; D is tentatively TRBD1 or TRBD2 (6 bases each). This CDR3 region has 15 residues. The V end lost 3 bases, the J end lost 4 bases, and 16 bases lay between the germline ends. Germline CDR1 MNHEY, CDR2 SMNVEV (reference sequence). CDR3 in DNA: TGTGCCAGCAGTTTGTGGCAGGGGAGGAGGTACGAGCAGTACTTC. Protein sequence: CASSLWQGRRYEQYF.

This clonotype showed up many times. CDR3 residues: CASSYSMAEPGTGELFF. The CDR3 DNA reads TGTGCCAGCAGTTACTCGATGGCAGAACCTGGCACCGGGGAGCTGTTTTTT. The chain uses TRBV6-5 and TRBJ2-2; D is undetermined. Trimming took 0 bases from V and 4 from J, leaving 15 bases between them. Germline V CDR1 and CDR2: MNHEY, SVGAGI. The CDR3 has 17 amino acids.

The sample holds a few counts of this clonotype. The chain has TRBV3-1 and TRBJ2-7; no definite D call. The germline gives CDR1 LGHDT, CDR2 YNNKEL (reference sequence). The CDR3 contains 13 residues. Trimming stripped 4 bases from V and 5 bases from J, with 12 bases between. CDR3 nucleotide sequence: TGTGCCAGCAGCCTCGACCTGCACAACGAGCAGTACTTC. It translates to CASSLDLHNEQYF.

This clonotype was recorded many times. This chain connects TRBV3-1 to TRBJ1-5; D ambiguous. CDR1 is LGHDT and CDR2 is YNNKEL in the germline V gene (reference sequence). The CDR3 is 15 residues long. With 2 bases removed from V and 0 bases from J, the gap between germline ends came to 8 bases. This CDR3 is CASSQTGVSNQPQHF. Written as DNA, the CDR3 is TGTGCCAGCAGCCAAACGGGTGTTAGCAATCAGCCCCAGCATTTT.

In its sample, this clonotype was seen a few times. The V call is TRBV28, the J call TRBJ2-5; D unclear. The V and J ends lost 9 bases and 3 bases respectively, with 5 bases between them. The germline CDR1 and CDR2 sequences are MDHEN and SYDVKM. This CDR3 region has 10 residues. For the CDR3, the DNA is TGTGCCAGTAAAGAAGAGACCCAGTACTTC. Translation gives CASKEETQYF.

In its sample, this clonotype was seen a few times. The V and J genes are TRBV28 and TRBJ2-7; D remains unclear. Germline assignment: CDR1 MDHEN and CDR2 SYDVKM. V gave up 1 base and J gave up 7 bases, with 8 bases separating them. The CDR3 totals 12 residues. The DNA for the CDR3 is TGTGCCAGCAGTTTATTTGGGTTGGAGCAGTACTTC. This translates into CASSLFGLEQYF.